Listed here are 25 T cell receptor beta chains from one sample, sequenced in a study of T cell repertoires in cytomegalovirus infection. No antigen has been assigned to these receptors. Using its own MiXCR run on the reads, TCRdb lists one record per CDR3 protein. The sample consists of 600,000 to 700,000 distinct CDR3 sequences, roughly 30% of them appearing once. Sequenced material: cultured PBMCs, taken from culture after CMV antigen stimulation. These receptors were collected from a human donor in good health (CMV status not recorded). Some clones in this sample may be carry-over from other donors' samples.

The rearrangement joins TRBV5-1 to TRBJ2-5; D remains unclear. The V end lost 1 base, the J end lost 4 bases, and 11 bases lay between the germline ends. The CDR3 is 14 amino acids. Germline assignment: CDR1 SGHRS and CDR2 YFSETQ. Here the CDR3 reads CASSLNNPRETQYF. CDR3 DNA sequence: TGCGCCAGCAGCTTGAACAACCCCCGAGAGACCCAGTACTTC.

The genes are TRBV2 and TRBJ2-5; D is perhaps TRBD1 (8 bases). Trimming removed 8 bases from V and 6 bases from J, with 13 bases in between. Germline CDR1 SNHLY, CDR2 FYNNEI. The CDR3 spans 12 residues. CDR3: CASAGDRQTQYF. The CDR3 bases are TGTGCCAGCGCGGGGGACAGGCAGACCCAGTACTTC.

This chain links TRBV6-1 with TRBJ2-5; D not resolved. The germline V gene has CDR1 MNHNS and CDR2 SASEGT. Trimming took off 7 bases at V and 1 base at J, with 13 bases between the two ends. The CDR3 covers 14 residues. As DNA, the CDR3 is TGTGCCAGCACTCCCTCTGAGTCCCAAGAGACCCAGTACTTC. This codes for CASTPSESQETQYF.

Many counts were recorded for this clonotype. The chain uses TRBV7-8 and TRBJ2-1; maybe TRBD1 (5 bases). With 0 bases removed from V and 9 bases from J, the gap between germline ends came to 15 bases. Germline CDR1 is SGHVS and CDR2 is FQNEAQ. There are 15 residues in the CDR3. The CDR3 sequence: CASSLAPGAQGEQFF. The CDR3 coding sequence is TGTGCCAGCAGCTTAGCCCCAGGAGCCCAGGGTGAGCAGTTCTTC.

This chain joins TRBV3-1 and TRBJ2-1; the match to TRBD2 covers 7 bases. CDR1 and CDR2 (germline): LGHDT, YNNKEL (reference sequence). V lost 4 bases, J lost 9 bases, and 12 bases stayed unmatched. The CDR3 runs to 15 residues. The DNA for the CDR3 is TGTGCCAGCAGCCTCTTTGCGGGAGAATATAGTGAGCAGTTCTTC. It codes for CASSLFAGEYSEQFF.

This clonotype was recorded at least ten times. This chain connects TRBV7-2 to TRBJ2-3, with D perhaps TRBD1 or TRBD2 (5 bases each). This CDR3 is 16 amino acids long. The germline gives CDR1 SGHTA, CDR2 FQGNSA. Trimming stripped 5 bases from V and 2 bases from J, with 17 bases between. Written as DNA, the CDR3 is TGTGCCAGCAGCGGGGGTTTGGGGACCCTCACAGATACGCAGTATTTT. Residues: CASSGGLGTLTDTQYF.

The rearrangement joins TRBV9 to TRBJ2-1; no firm D call. The germline V gene has CDR1 SGDLS and CDR2 YYNGEE. The CDR3 is made up of 13 amino acids. Trimming shortened V by 4 bases and J by 8 bases, and 13 bases separated the two germline ends. CDR3 DNA sequence: TGTGCCAGCAGCCCCTCGCCGTTCTATGAGCAGTTCTTC. Its translation is CASSPSPFYEQFF.

This clonotype was seen a single time. J is TRBJ1-2 and V is TRBV29-1; 8 bases map to TRBD1. This CDR3 spans 11 amino acids. J lost 6 bases, V lost 5 bases, and 2 bases had no gene match. Looked up from germline, CDR1 is SQVTM and CDR2 is ANQGSEA. The CDR3 region has the DNA TGCAGCGTTCAGGGGGCGCATGGCTACACCTTC. As protein: CSVQGAHGYTF.

This clonotype appeared a few times. The chain recombines TRBV12-3 or TRBV12-4 with TRBJ1-2, with D unclear. Trimming stripped 7 bases from V and 8 bases from J, with 20 bases between. CDR3 length: 14 residues. The CDR3 bases are TGTGCCAGCACTCCCGGACGGGCCCTATCGGGCTACACCTTC. Its protein product is CASTPGRALSGYTF.

V is TRBV5-4 and J is TRBJ2-2; D gene uncertain. The CDR3 length is 16 residues. Germline V lookup: CDR1 SGHNT, CDR2 YYREEE (reference sequence). The V end was cut by 0 bases, the J end by 1 base, with 10 bases between. The CDR3 sequence: CASSLALAVNTGELFF. Written as DNA, the CDR3 is TGTGCCAGCAGCTTGGCCCTCGCGGTGAACACCGGGGAGCTGTTTTTT.

This clonotype was seen at least ten times. The chain recombines TRBV7-2 with TRBJ2-5; perhaps TRBD1 as D (5 bases). Germline loops: CDR1 SGHTA, CDR2 FQGNSA. V was cut by 5 bases and J by 5 bases, with 12 bases left in between. The CDR3 sequence is 13 residues long. This chain's CDR3 is CASSPANRETQYF. The DNA for the CDR3 is TGTGCCAGCAGCCCCGCGAACAGGGAGACCCAGTACTTC. Using reference TRBV7-2 and TRBJ2-5 for the parts outside the CDR3, the full variable domain is GAGVSQSPSNKVTEKGKDVELRCDPISGHTALYWYRQSLGQGLEFLIYFQGNSAPDKSGLPSDRFSAERTGGSVSTLTIQRTQQEDSAVYLCASSPANRETQYFGPGTRLLVL.

This chain joins TRBV19 and TRBJ2-7; unclear D gene. Trimming cost V 1 base and J 2 bases, with 6 bases left between them. This CDR3 comprises 13 residues. Germline values: CDR1 LNHDA, CDR2 SQIVND (reference sequence). Here the CDR3 reads CASSIAPTYEQYF. For the CDR3, the DNA is TGTGCCAGTAGTATAGCCCCAACCTACGAGCAGTACTTC.

This clonotype was counted many times. The chain employs TRBV6-1 and TRBJ2-7; 8 bases line up with TRBD1. The CDR3 covers 13 residues. Germline V gene lookup returns CDR1 MNHNS and CDR2 SASEGT. Trimming cost V 2 bases and J 10 bases; bases outside gene matches: 7. CDR3 DNA: TGTGCCAGCAGTGAAACCCACGACAGGGGACAGTACTTC. It specifies CASSETHDRGQYF.

The chain joins TRBV24-1 to TRBJ2-1; TRBD2 agrees at 7 bases. Trimming took 2 bases from V and 0 from J; bases not matched to a gene: 3. Germline values: CDR1 KGHDR, CDR2 SFDVKD. The CDR3 covers 16 residues. CDR3 in amino acids: CATSDSRTSSYNEQFF. In DNA, the CDR3 is TGTGCCACCAGTGATTCACGGACTAGCTCCTACAATGAGCAGTTCTTC.

This clonotype was picked up a small number of times. This rearrangement joins TRBV19 to TRBJ1-5; D remains ambiguous. V lost 9 bases to trimming and J lost 3 bases, with 18 bases between them. CDR1 is LNHDA and CDR2 is SQIVND in the germline V gene (reference sequence). The CDR3 is made up of 15 amino acids. In DNA, the CDR3 is TGTGCCAGCGATCCGGGCCCTTCCACCAATCAGCCCCAGCATTTT. Protein: CASDPGPSTNQPQHF. Using reference TRBV19 and TRBJ1-5 for the parts outside the CDR3, the full variable domain is DGGITQSPKYLFRKEGQNVTLSCEQNLNHDAMYWYRQDPGQGLRLIYYSQIVNDFQKGDIAEGYSVSREKKESFPLTVTSAQKNPTAFYLCASDPGPSTNQPQHFGDGTRLSIL.

This clonotype was counted between two and nine times. This chain connects TRBV7-8 to TRBJ1-2, with a possible D match to TRBD1 (6 bases). The length of the CDR3 is 14 residues. Germline CDR1 and CDR2: SGHVS and FQNEAQ. Trimming took 2 bases from V and 4 from J, leaving 11 bases between them. CDR3 residues: CASSLTQGPYGYTF. The DNA of the CDR3 is TGTGCCAGCAGCTTAACCCAGGGGCCCTATGGCTACACCTTC.

This sequence joins TRBV28 and TRBJ2-4; D tentatively reads TRBD1 or TRBD2 (5 bases each). With 6 bases removed from V and 6 bases from J, the gap between germline ends came to 12 bases. The CDR3 loop spans 13 amino acids. Germline V gene data show CDR1 as MDHEN and CDR2 as SYDVKM. The CDR3 spells CASSRGRGNIQYF. CDR3 nucleotides: TGTGCCAGCAGCCGGGGCCGGGGAAACATTCAGTACTTC.

The gene calls are TRBV28 and TRBJ2-7; D ambiguous. Germline values: CDR1 MDHEN, CDR2 SYDVKM. This CDR3 is built from 14 residues. Trimming removed 2 bases from V and 4 bases from J, with 12 bases in between. The CDR3 region has the DNA TGTGCCAGCAGTTTACCCAGACCAAGATACGAGCAGTACTTC. Translation gives CASSLPRPRYEQYF.

The genes are TRBV19 and TRBJ1-6; D gene unclear. Germline V lookup: CDR1 LNHDA, CDR2 SQIVND (reference sequence). V lost 9 bases, J lost 8 bases, and 14 bases lay in between. CDR3 size: 13 residues. Here the CDR3 DNA reads TGTGCCAGCGGGATGTTTGGTTATTCACCCCTCCACTTT. As protein: CASGMFGYSPLHF.

The gene calls are TRBV6-1 and TRBJ2-3; 9 nucleotides match TRBD2. CDR1 and CDR2 from the germline V gene are MNHNS and SASEGT. The CDR3 has 13 residues. With 11 bases clipped from V and 4 bases from J, the junction kept 7 bases outside the gene matches. The CDR3 region has the DNA TGTGCCGCGACCCTAGCGGGGTCAGATACGCAGTATTTT. Translated: CAATLAGSDTQYF.

The chain recombines TRBV25-1 with TRBJ2-7, with a weak D call TRBD2 (6 bases). Germline-derived CDR1 and CDR2 are MGHDK and SYGVNS. Trimming removed 6 bases from V and 3 bases from J, with 15 bases in between. There are 14 residues in the CDR3. The CDR3 spells CASSQTGLYYEQYF. In DNA form, the CDR3 reads TGTGCCAGCAGCCAAACGGGACTCTACTACGAGCAGTACTTC.

In its sample, this clonotype was seen a few times. The J gene is TRBJ1-3, the V gene TRBV7-2; D is uncertain. V lost 3 bases to trimming and J lost 9 bases, with 12 bases between them. This CDR3 is built from 13 residues. CDR1 and CDR2 from the germline V gene are SGHTA and FQGNSA. CDR3 amino acids: CASSFPQVRTIYF. DNA for the CDR3: TGTGCCAGCAGCTTTCCCCAGGTTCGCACCATATATTTT.

The CDR3 nucleotides read TGTGCCAGCGCGGCAGGGGGCCACACTGAAGCTTTCTTT. Encoded protein: CASAAGGHTEAFF. The J gene is TRBJ1-1, the V gene TRBV6-8; TRBD1 matches 8 bases. Germline V gene data show CDR1 as MNHGY and CDR2 as SAAAGT. The CDR3 totals 13 residues. Trimming at V came to 8 bases and at J to 3 bases, leaving 5 bases not matched to a gene.

This clonotype showed up many times. The chain's CDR3 is CASSPRGLANTGELFF. The DNA for the CDR3 is TGTGCCAGCAGCCCTAGAGGACTAGCGAACACCGGGGAGCTGTTTTTT. V gene TRBV7-9 combines with J gene TRBJ2-2, with 7 bases that match TRBD2. CDR1 is SEHNR and CDR2 is FQNEAQ in the germline V gene (reference sequence). This CDR3 spans 16 amino acids. Trimming removed 5 bases from V and 0 bases from J; junction bases left unmatched: 6.

This clonotype was seen more than once but under ten times. J is TRBJ2-1 and V is TRBV27; D remains unclear. The CDR3 sequence is 17 residues long. Germline CDR1 reads MNHEY; CDR2 reads SMNVEV (reference sequence). With 2 bases removed from V and 0 bases from J, the gap between germline ends came to 14 bases. CDR3 nucleotides: TGTGCCAGCAGTTTAAGGGCAGCAATATACTCCTACAATGAGCAGTTCTTC. Amino acid sequence: CASSLRAAIYSYNEQFF.